This T cell receptor (beta chain) appears in the sequencing data of a study of blood T cell repertoires in COVID-19. Study-level information: PBMCs, B-cell-depleted T cells, or T cells provided the cDNA or gDNA that made up the material.

One Seattle source followed patients from active infection through their disease course. The CDR3 length is 14 residues. The V gene end was trimmed by 4 bases and the J gene end by 4 bases; junction bases not matched to a gene: 4. Germline-derived CDR1 and CDR2 are ENHRY and SYGVKD. As processed by the authors: Using reference gene primer amplification, nucleated cell counts were estimated. Data came from immunoSEQ multiplex PCR; TCRdb stores just in-frame clones and leaves some out. V and J calls and clone size are as listed in that table; D and trimming were resolved from the DNA. Among about 160,000 clones, approximately 85% were seen once, and the ten largest hold approximately 7.7%.

The chain employs TRBV10-3 and TRBJ2-3; 8 positions agree with TRBD2. Source material: peripheral blood. This TCR derives from a woman aged 60-75 years with COVID-19, enrolled during active disease. CDR3 region: CAISVVAGSDTQYF. In DNA, the CDR3 is TGTGCCATCAGTGTAGTAGCGGGGTCAGATACGCAGTATTTT.